Below are 19 T cell receptor beta chains sequenced from a single sample in a study of regulatory T cells in long-lasting Graves disease. Libraries of TCR beta came from iRepertoire HTBI primers plus Arm-PCR of CDR3 regions. One entry per CDR3 protein results from TCRdb running MiXCR on the multiplex PCR reads. There are 300,000 to 400,000 distinct CDR3 sequences in the sample; about a sixth occur only once, and 25% to 30% lies in the top ten. Sample time point: newly diagnosed GD, antithyroid drugs for less than 3 months. With RNA extracted from PBMCs as input, the TCR library was made. The data were also submitted as part of a second study, on T cells in Graves' hyperthyroidism and ophthalmopathy.

The specimen was peripheral blood mononuclear cells (PBMCs), collected at new diagnosis, from a patient treated with antithyroid drugs. These receptors came from a man aged 40-55 years with Graves disease.

Concerning this clonotype: This sequence may be a read error, since a much larger clone differs from it by one base. V usage is TRBV7-2 and J usage is TRBJ2-5, with D unresolved. The CDR3 totals 11 residues. Per germline, CDR1 SGHTA and CDR2 FQGNSA. The DNA of the CDR3 is TGTGCCAGCAGCTTACCAGAGGCCCAGTACTTC. Encoded protein: CASSLPEAQYF.

This clonotype was counted a single time. This clone may be a read error of a much larger clone one base away. This rearrangement joins TRBV2 to TRBJ2-5, with D unclear. The CDR3 sequence is 14 residues long. The germline CDR1 and CDR2 sequences are SNHLY and FYNNEI. CDR3 in DNA: TGTGCCAGCAGTCAGACGTACCGGCAAGAGGCCCAGTACTTC. It yields the protein CASSQTYRQEAQYF.

Concerning this clonotype: A much larger clone is a single base away; this may be a read error. The rearrangement links TRBV6-1 to TRBJ1-4; D unclear. The CDR3 sequence is 13 residues long. Germline CDR1 is MNHNS and CDR2 is SASEGT. Written as DNA, the CDR3 is TGTGCCAGCGGTGAAACCCTCAGCGTGAAACTGTTTTTT. Amino acid sequence: CASGETLSVKLFF.

This clonotype was observed at least ten times. V usage is TRBV11-2 and J usage is TRBJ1-1; D unresolved. Looked up from germline, CDR1 is SGHAT and CDR2 is FQNNGV. The CDR3 length is 17 residues. The V gene lost 4 bases and the J gene lost 3 bases, with 21 bases spanning the gap. For the CDR3, the DNA is TGTGCCAGCAGCTCTTACCCACACCGGGGTACCGACACTGAAGCTTTCTTT. Amino acid sequence: CASSSYPHRGTDTEAFF.

The CDR3, as DNA: TGTGCCAGCAGTGACCGCTTAGCGGGGGCCCAAGAGACCCAGTACTTC. It specifies CASSDRLAGAQETQYF. The V gene is TRBV12-3 or TRBV12-4, the J gene TRBJ2-5, with 9 nucleotides matching TRBD2. This CDR3 contains 16 residues. Trimming cost V 5 bases and J 1 base; bases outside gene matches: 8.

The table lists this clonotype with many counts. V gene TRBV15 combines with J gene TRBJ2-7; 8 bases fit TRBD1. Germline values: CDR1 LNHNV, CDR2 YYDKDF (reference sequence). This CDR3 is 14 amino acids long. Germline trimming cut 2 bases from V and 4 bases from J; bases unmatched to any gene: 4. CDR3 sequence reads: CATSRSGTGYEQYF. DNA for the CDR3: TGTGCCACCAGCAGATCCGGGACAGGTTACGAGCAGTACTTC.

The chain links TRBV30 to TRBJ2-1; D is tentatively TRBD1 or TRBD2 (5 bases each). Germline CDR1 and CDR2: GTSNPN and SVGIG (reference sequence). The V end lost 4 bases, the J end lost 1 base, and 8 bases lay between the germline ends. CDR3 length: 13 amino acids. The CDR3 loop is CAWTGLSYNEQFF. The CDR3 DNA reads TGTGCCTGGACGGGGCTGTCCTACAATGAGCAGTTCTTC.

Only a few counts were recorded for this clonotype. The CDR3 DNA reads as TGTGCCATCAGTGAGTCGGGGGAGAAGGGGGATAACACTGAAGCTTTCTTT. Its translation is CAISESGEKGDNTEAFF. The J gene is TRBJ1-1, the V gene TRBV10-3; perhaps TRBD1 as D (6 bases). V dropped 0 bases and J dropped 2 bases, with 16 bases sitting between them. This CDR3 contains 17 residues. Germline CDR1 is ENHRY and CDR2 is SYGVKD.

This clonotype showed up just once. The rearrangement uses TRBV6-2 or TRBV6-3 and TRBJ2-1; possibly TRBD1 for D (5 bases). Germline CDR1 MNHEY, CDR2 SVGEGT. This CDR3 is built from 16 residues. Trimming took off 2 bases at V and 10 bases at J, with 21 bases between the two ends. The CDR3 here is CASSYRGVWMAYEQFF. In nucleotides, the CDR3 is TGTGCCAGCAGTTACAGGGGCGTTTGGATGGCCTACGAGCAGTTCTTC.

This clonotype was counted ten times or more. This chain's CDR3 is CASSSSGGFHNEQFF. In DNA form, the CDR3 reads TGTGCCAGCAGTAGTAGCGGGGGGTTTCACAATGAGCAGTTCTTC. V usage is TRBV28 and J usage is TRBJ2-1; 10 bases are a match to TRBD2. V lost 5 bases and J lost 5; bases outside the gene matches: 6. There are 15 residues in the CDR3. CDR1 is MDHEN, CDR2 SYDVKM, per germline.

At least ten counts were recorded for this clonotype. The chain uses TRBV6-1 and TRBJ1-5; perhaps TRBD1 as D (6 bases). Trimming took 6 bases from V and 6 from J, leaving 18 bases between them. The CDR3 is 15 amino acids. CDR1 MNHNS and CDR2 SASEGT come from the germline V gene. This CDR3 reads CASRLRAGAVQPQHF. DNA of the CDR3: TGTGCCAGCAGGCTCAGAGCAGGGGCTGTTCAGCCCCAGCATTTT.

This clonotype was counted at least ten times. The chain uses TRBV2 and TRBJ1-4; D gene unclear. Germline CDR1 SNHLY, CDR2 FYNNEI. Trimming cost V 6 bases and J 1 base, with 9 bases left between them. The CDR3 totals 14 residues. The CDR3 DNA is TGTGCCAGCAGCCGAGAGAGAACTAATGAAAAACTGTTTTTT. Its protein product is CASSRERTNEKLFF.

This clonotype appeared many times. This chain joins TRBV5-1 and TRBJ1-6; D not resolved. The CDR3 covers 13 residues. Looked up from germline, CDR1 is SGHRS and CDR2 is YFSETQ. V gave up 4 bases and J gave up 16 bases, with 18 bases separating them. The CDR3 nucleotides are TGCGCCAGCAGCGAGCCAGGAATCTGGGTGCTCCACTTT. This encodes CASSEPGIWVLHF.

This clonotype has at least ten counts. V and J are TRBV29-1 and TRBJ2-5; D remains ambiguous. The CDR3 spans 14 residues. The germline V gene encodes CDR1 SQVTM and CDR2 ANQGSEA. Trimming took 4 bases from V and 0 from J, leaving 12 bases between them. The DNA of the CDR3 is TGCAGCGTTGTTTCCCCAGCAAACCAAGAGACCCAGTACTTC. The encoded protein is CSVVSPANQETQYF.

This clonotype occurred a few times. A clone one base away is much larger, so this may be a read error. The rearrangement uses TRBV6-2 or TRBV6-3 and TRBJ1-1; D gene ambiguous. Germline V lookup: CDR1 MNHEY, CDR2 SVGEGT. There are 15 residues in the CDR3. Trimming pared 0 bases from V and 0 bases from J, leaving 8 bases between. The CDR3 reads CASSYSGIMNTEAFF. The CDR3 DNA reads TGTGCCAGCAGTTACTCCGGGATCATGAACACTGAAGCTTTCTTT.

The V call is TRBV6-2 or TRBV6-3, the J call TRBJ1-5, with TRBD1 matching 11 bases. V lost 6 bases, J lost 3 bases, and 4 bases stayed unmatched. From germline, CDR1 is MNHEY and CDR2 SVGEGT. The length of the CDR3 is 15 residues. This chain's CDR3 is CASSGTGGHNQPQHF. The CDR3 nucleotides are TGTGCCAGCAGCGGGACAGGGGGACACAATCAGCCCCAGCATTTT.

V usage is TRBV6-5 and J usage is TRBJ1-3, with D hard to call. The CDR3 runs to 15 residues. Trimming shortened V by 0 bases and J by 0 bases, and 6 bases separated the two germline ends. Germline V CDR1 and CDR2: MNHEY, SVGAGI. CDR3 amino acids: CASSYSYGSGNTIYF. Here the CDR3 DNA reads TGTGCCAGCAGTTACTCGTATGGCTCTGGAAACACCATATATTTT.

This clonotype was observed a few times. The chain carries TRBV19 and TRBJ2-2; 7 nucleotides line up with TRBD1. The CDR3 is made up of 15 amino acids. The germline CDR1 and CDR2 sequences are LNHDA and SQIVND (reference sequence). J was trimmed by 4 bases and V by 3 bases; bases with no gene match: 5. CDR3 in DNA: TGTGCCAGTAGTATGGGGGCAGGGGGCACCGGGGAGCTGTTTTTT. Translated, it gives CASSMGAGGTGELFF.

V gene TRBV6-2 or TRBV6-3 combines with J gene TRBJ2-2; D is uncertain. The V and J ends lost 5 bases and 5 bases respectively, with 15 bases between them. Germline V gene lookup returns CDR1 MNHEY and CDR2 SVGEGT. The CDR3 is 15 amino acids. This CDR3 is CASSVRREATGELFF. The CDR3 coding sequence is TGTGCCAGCAGTGTTAGACGAGAGGCGACCGGGGAGCTGTTTTTT.